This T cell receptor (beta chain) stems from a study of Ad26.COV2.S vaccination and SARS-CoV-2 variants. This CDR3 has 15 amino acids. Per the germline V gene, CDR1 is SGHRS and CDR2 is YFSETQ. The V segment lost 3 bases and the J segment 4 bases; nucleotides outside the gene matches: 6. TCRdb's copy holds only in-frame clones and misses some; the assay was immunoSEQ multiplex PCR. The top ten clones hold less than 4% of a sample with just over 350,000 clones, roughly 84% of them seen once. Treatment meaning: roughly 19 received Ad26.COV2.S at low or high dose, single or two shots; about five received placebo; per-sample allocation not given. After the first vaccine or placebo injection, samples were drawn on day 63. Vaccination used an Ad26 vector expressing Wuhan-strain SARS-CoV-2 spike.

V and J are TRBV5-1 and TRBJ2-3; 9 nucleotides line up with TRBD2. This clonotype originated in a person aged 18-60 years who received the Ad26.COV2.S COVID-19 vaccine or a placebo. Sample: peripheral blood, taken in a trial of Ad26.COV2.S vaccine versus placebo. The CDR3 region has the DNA TGCGCCAGCAGCTCAGTTAGCGGGAGATCAGATACGCAGTATTTT. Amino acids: CASSSVSGRSDTQYF.